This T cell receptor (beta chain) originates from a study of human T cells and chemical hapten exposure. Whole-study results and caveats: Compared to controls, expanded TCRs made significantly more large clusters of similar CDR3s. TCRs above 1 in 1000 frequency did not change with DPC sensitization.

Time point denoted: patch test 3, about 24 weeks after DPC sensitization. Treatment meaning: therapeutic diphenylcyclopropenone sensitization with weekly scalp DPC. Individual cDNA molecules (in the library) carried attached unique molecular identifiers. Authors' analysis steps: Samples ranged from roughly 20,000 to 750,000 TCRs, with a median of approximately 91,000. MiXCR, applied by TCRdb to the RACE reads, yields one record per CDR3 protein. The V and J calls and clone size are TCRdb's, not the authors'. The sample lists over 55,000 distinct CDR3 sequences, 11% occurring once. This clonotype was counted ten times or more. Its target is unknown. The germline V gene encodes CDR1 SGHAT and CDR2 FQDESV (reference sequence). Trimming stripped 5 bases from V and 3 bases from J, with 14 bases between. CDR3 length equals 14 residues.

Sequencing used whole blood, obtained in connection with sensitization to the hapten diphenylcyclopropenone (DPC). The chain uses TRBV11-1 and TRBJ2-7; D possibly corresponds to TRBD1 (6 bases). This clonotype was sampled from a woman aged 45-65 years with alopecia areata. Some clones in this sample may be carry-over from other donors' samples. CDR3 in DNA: TGTGCCAGCAGCCCGGACAGCTTTGTCTACGAGCAGTACTTC. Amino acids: CASSPDSFVYEQYF.